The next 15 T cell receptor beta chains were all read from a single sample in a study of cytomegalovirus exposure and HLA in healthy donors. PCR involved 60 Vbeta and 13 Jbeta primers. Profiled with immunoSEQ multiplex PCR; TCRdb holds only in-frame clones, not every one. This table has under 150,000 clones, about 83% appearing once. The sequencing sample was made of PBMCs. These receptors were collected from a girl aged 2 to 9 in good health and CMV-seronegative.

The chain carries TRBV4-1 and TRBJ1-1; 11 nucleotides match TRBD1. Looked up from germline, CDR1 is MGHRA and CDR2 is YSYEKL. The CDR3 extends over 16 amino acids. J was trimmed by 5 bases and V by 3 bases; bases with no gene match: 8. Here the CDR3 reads CASSHLEGQGVTEAFF. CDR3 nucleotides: TGCGCCAGCAGCCATTTGGAGGGACAGGGGGTTACTGAAGCTTTCTTT.

CDR3 DNA sequence: TGCAGCGTGGCCGGGACAGGGGGCTACGGCTACACCTTC. This codes for CSVAGTGGYGYTF. The chain uses TRBV29-1 and TRBJ1-2, with 12 nucleotides matching TRBD1. V was clipped by 6 bases and J by 8 bases; unmatched bases: 7. The CDR3 length is 13 residues. Germline lookup yields CDR1 SQVTM and CDR2 ANQGSEA.

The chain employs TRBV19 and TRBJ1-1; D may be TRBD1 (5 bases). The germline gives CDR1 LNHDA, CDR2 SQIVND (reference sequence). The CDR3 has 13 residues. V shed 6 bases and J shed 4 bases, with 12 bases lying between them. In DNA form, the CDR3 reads TGTGCCAGTAGAAGAGGCGGGGGCACTGAAGCTTTCTTT. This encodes CASRRGGGTEAFF. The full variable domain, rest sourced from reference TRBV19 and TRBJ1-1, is DGGITQSPKYLFRKEGQNVTLSCEQNLNHDAMYWYRQDPGQGLRLIYYSQIVNDFQKGDIAEGYSVSREKKESFPLTVTSAQKNPTAFYLCASRRGGGTEAFFGQGTRLTVV.

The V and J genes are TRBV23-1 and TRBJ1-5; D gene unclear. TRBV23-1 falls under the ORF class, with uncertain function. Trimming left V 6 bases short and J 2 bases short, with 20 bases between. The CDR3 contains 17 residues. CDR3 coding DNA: TGCGCCAGCAGCCAGTATTACCGTCGGGTTTGCAATCAGCCCCAGCATTTT. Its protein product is CASSQYYRRVCNQPQHF.

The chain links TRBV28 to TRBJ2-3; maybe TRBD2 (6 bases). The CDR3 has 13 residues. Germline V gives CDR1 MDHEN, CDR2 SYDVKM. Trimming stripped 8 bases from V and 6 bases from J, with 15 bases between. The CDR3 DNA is TGTGCCAGCCGCAACGGGGGAGGCGATACGCAGTATTTT. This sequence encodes CASRNGGGDTQYF.

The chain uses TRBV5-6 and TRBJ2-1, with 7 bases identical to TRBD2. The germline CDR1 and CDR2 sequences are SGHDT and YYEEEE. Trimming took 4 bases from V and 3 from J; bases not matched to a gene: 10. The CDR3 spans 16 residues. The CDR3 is CASSLLLRERYNEQFF. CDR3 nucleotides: TGTGCCAGCAGCCTGCTCCTGCGGGAGCGCTACAATGAGCAGTTCTTC.

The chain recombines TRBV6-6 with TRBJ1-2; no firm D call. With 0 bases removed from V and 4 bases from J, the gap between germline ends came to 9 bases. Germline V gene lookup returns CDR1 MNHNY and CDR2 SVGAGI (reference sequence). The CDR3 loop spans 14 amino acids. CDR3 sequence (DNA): TGTGCCAGCAGTTACTCCGGCGGTTCCTATGGCTACACCTTC. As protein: CASSYSGGSYGYTF.

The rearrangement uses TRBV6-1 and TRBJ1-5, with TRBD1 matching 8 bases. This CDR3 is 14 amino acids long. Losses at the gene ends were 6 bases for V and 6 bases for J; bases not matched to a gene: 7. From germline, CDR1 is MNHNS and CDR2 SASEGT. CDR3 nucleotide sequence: TGTGCCAGCAGCCCAGGGGGCGGGGGTCAGCCCCAGCATTTT. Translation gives CASSPGGGGQPQHF.

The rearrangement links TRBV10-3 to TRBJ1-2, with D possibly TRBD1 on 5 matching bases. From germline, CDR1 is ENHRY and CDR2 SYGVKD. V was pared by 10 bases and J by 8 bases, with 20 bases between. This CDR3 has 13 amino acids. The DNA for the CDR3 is TGTGCCACTGACCCAGGGCGAAGCGGGGGCTACACCTTC. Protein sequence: CATDPGRSGGYTF.

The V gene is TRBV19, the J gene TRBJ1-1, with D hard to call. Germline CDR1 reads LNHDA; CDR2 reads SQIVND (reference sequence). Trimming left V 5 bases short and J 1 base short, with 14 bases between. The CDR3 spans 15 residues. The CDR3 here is CASSGGPLGNTEAFF. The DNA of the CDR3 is TGTGCCAGTAGTGGCGGGCCCCTAGGGAACACTGAAGCTTTCTTT.

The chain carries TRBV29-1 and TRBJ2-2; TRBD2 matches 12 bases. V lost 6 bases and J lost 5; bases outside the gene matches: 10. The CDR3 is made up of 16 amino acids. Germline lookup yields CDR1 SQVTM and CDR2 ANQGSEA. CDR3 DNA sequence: TGCAGCGTCATGGGACTAGCGGGTCGTGGGACCGGGGAGCTGTTTTTT. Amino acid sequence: CSVMGLAGRGTGELFF.

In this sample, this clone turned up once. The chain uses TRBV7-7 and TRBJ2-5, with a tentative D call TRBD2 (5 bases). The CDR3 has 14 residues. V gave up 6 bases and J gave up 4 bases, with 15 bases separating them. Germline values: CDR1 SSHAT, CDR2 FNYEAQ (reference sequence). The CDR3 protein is CASSFDYLGETQYF. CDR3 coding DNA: TGTGCCAGCAGTTTCGACTACTTGGGAGAGACCCAGTACTTC.

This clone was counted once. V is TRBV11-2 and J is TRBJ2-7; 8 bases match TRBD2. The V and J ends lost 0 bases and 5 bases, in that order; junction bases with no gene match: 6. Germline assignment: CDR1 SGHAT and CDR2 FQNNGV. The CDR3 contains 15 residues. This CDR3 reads CASSLDTGGLDEQYF. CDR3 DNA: TGTGCCAGCAGCTTAGATACGGGGGGGCTCGACGAGCAGTACTTC.

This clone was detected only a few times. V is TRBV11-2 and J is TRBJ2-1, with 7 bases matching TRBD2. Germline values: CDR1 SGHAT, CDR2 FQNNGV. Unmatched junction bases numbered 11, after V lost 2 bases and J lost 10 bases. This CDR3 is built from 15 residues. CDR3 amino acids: CASSLRGRGDSEQFF. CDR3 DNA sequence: TGTGCCAGCAGCTTAAGGGGACGGGGGGACTCCGAGCAGTTCTTC.

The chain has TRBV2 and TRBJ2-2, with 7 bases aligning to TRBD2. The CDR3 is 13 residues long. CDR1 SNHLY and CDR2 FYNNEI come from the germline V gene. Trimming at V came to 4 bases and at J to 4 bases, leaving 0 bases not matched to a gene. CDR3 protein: CASSGEGTGELFF. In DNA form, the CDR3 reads TGTGCCAGCAGTGGGGAGGGCACCGGGGAGCTGTTTTTT.